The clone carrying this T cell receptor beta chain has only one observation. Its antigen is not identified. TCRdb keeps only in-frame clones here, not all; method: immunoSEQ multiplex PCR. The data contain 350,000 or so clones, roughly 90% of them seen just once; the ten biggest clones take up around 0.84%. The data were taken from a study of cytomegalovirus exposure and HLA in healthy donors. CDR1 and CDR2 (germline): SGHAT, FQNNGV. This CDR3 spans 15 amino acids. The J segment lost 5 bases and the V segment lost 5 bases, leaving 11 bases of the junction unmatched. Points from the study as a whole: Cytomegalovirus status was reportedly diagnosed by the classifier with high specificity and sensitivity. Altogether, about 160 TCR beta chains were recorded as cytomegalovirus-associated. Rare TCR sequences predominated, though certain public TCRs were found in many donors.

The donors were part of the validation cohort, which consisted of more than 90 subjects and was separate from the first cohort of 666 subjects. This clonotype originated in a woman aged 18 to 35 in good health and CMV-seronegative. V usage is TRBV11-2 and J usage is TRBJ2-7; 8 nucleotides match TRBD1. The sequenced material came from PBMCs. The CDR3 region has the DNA TGTGCCAGCAGCCTCCGGACAGGGTTGAGCGACGAGCAGTACTTC. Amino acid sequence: CASSLRTGLSDEQYF.